The 30 T cell receptor beta chains given below trace back to one sample, sequenced in a study of OX40 agonist ivuxolimab in advanced cancers. Generated by immunoSEQ multiplex PCR, the TCRdb table keeps only in-frame clones and is missing some. This sample yields tens of thousands of clones, of which roughly 92% are seen a single time; approximately 22% belongs to the top ten. The material was CD4+ or CD8+ T cells sorted from blood, obtained in a trial of the OX40 agonist ivuxolimab. These receptors all come from an adult with an advanced solid tumor such as melanoma, head and neck, liver or kidney cancer.

The chain links TRBV14 to TRBJ2-7, with D uncertain. CDR3 length: 14 residues. V was clipped by 1 base and J by 6 bases, with 13 bases between them. The germline V gene encodes CDR1 SGHDN and CDR2 FVKESK. The chain's CDR3 is CASSQVPDRGEQYF. The CDR3, as DNA: TGTGCCAGCAGCCAAGTTCCAGATAGAGGCGAGCAGTACTTC.

The chain carries TRBV2 and TRBJ1-5; no reliable D call. CDR3 length: 14 amino acids. From germline, CDR1 is SNHLY and CDR2 FYNNEI. V lost 5 bases and J 3 bases, leaving 11 bases between the germline ends. CDR3 nucleotide sequence: TGTGCCAGCAGTTCCGGAGGACCCAATCAGCCCCAGCATTTT. This encodes CASSSGGPNQPQHF.

The V call is TRBV5-8, the J call TRBJ2-1; D uncertain. The CDR3 has 14 amino acids. Trimming removed 0 bases from V and 4 bases from J, with 8 bases in between. Looked up from germline, CDR1 is SGHTS and CDR2 is YDEGEE. The CDR3 loop reads CASSLDGGYNEQFF. CDR3 DNA: TGTGCCAGCAGCTTGGACGGCGGATACAATGAGCAGTTCTTC. The full variable domain, with the rest looked up from reference TRBV5-8 and TRBJ2-1, is EAGVTQSPTHLIKTRGQQATLRCSPISGHTSVYWYQQALGLGLQFLLWYDEGEERNRGNFPPRFSGRQFPNYSSELNVNALELEDSALYLCASSLDGGYNEQFFGPGTRLTVL.

V gene TRBV27 combines with J gene TRBJ2-7; D may be TRBD1 or TRBD2 (5 bases each). The CDR3 extends over 14 amino acids. The V end lost 6 bases, the J end lost 3 bases, and 15 bases lay between the germline ends. CDR1 and CDR2 (germline): MNHEY, SMNVEV (reference sequence). The CDR3 DNA follows: TGTGCCAGCAGCCTTGCCCCGGGGCTCTACGAGCAGTACTTC. Amino acids: CASSLAPGLYEQYF.

DNA for the CDR3: TGCGCCAGCAGCGACGGACAGCCCGGCAATGAAAAACTGTTTTTT. This sequence encodes CASSDGQPGNEKLFF. The V and J genes are TRBV5-1 and TRBJ1-4; weak D call: TRBD1 (6 bases). Per germline, CDR1 SGHRS and CDR2 YFSETQ. This CDR3 has 15 amino acids. With 4 bases removed from V and 5 bases from J, the gap between germline ends came to 15 bases.

The V gene is TRBV28, the J gene TRBJ1-2; a weak D match, TRBD1 (5 bases). V lost 1 base to trimming and J lost 4 bases, with 10 bases between them. The CDR3 spans 14 residues. Germline V lookup: CDR1 MDHEN, CDR2 SYDVKM. The DNA for the CDR3 is TGTGCCAGCAGTTTATTACCGGGGGGCTATGGCTACACCTTC. Encoded protein: CASSLLPGGYGYTF.

This chain joins TRBV29-1 and TRBJ1-2; D is possibly TRBD1 (6 bases). V was clipped by 7 bases and J by 6 bases, with 18 bases between them. This CDR3 region has 13 residues. The V gene's germline CDR1 is SQVTM and CDR2 ANQGSEA. CDR3 in amino acids: CSAKGGLFDGYTF. The CDR3, as DNA: TGCAGCGCTAAGGGGGGGCTCTTTGATGGCTACACCTTC.

This clone was seen only once. This rearrangement joins TRBV11-1 to TRBJ2-3, with 7 bases fitting TRBD2. This CDR3 is built from 15 residues. The germline CDR1 and CDR2 sequences are SGHAT and FQDESV (reference sequence). The ends lost 5 bases at V and 3 bases at J; junction bases unmatched: 8. The CDR3 sequence is CASSLSGMETDTQYF. The CDR3 DNA follows: TGTGCCAGCAGCCTGAGCGGGATGGAGACAGATACGCAGTATTTT.

The gene calls are TRBV28 and TRBJ2-7; the match to TRBD2 covers 8 bases. CDR1 MDHEN and CDR2 SYDVKM come from the germline V gene. The J segment lost 1 base and the V segment lost 4 bases, leaving 9 bases of the junction unmatched. This CDR3 is 16 amino acids long. The CDR3 DNA reads TGTGCCAGCAGTTCCCGTGAAGCGGGAGTATCCTACGAGCAGTACTTC. Translation gives CASSSREAGVSYEQYF.

This sequence joins TRBV11-2 and TRBJ2-1; 10 nucleotides align to TRBD1. CDR1 is SGHAT, CDR2 FQNNGV, per germline. J lost 9 bases, V lost 5 bases, and 10 bases had no gene match. The CDR3 extends over 15 amino acids. The CDR3 DNA sequence: TGTGCCAGCAGCCACCGGGACAGGGGTTGGGGTGAGCAGTTCTTC. It yields the protein CASSHRDRGWGEQFF.

V gene TRBV5-1 combines with J gene TRBJ1-2, with unresolved D. Trimming cost V 0 bases and J 5 bases, with 5 bases left between them. This CDR3 region has 12 residues. CDR1 SGHRS and CDR2 YFSETQ come from the germline V gene. CDR3 loop: CASSLEGYGYTF. CDR3 coding DNA: TGCGCCAGCAGCTTGGAAGGGTATGGCTACACCTTC.

This sequence joins TRBV29-1 and TRBJ2-2; 10 positions match TRBD2. The CDR3 has 16 residues. V lost 7 bases and J lost 1; bases outside the gene matches: 9. From germline, CDR1 is SQVTM and CDR2 ANQGSEA. CDR3 loop: CSGGVAGGRNTGELFF. The CDR3 nucleotides are TGCAGCGGAGGGGTAGCGGGAGGCCGGAACACCGGGGAGCTGTTTTTT.

This clone was counted once. This chain uses TRBV2 with TRBJ1-1, with D unresolved. The CDR3 is made up of 13 amino acids. The germline V gene has CDR1 SNHLY and CDR2 FYNNEI. V dropped 7 bases and J dropped 0 bases, with 9 bases sitting between them. CDR3 nucleotide sequence: TGTGCCAGCACCCGGGGTCTGAACACTGAAGCTTTCTTT. Translation: CASTRGLNTEAFF.

V and J are TRBV9 and TRBJ1-5, with D uncertain. The germline CDR1 and CDR2 sequences are SGDLS and YYNGEE. This CDR3 is built from 14 residues. Trimming left V 0 bases short and J 6 bases short, with 10 bases between. The CDR3 region has the DNA TGTGCCAGCAGCGTAGGCGGGTTGGGTCAGCCCCAGCATTTT. Its protein is CASSVGGLGQPQHF. Drawing the rest from reference TRBV9 and TRBJ1-5, the complete variable domain is DSGVTQTPKHLITATGQRVTLRCSPRSGDLSVYWYQQSLDQGLQFLIQYYNGEERAKGNILERFSAQQFPDLHSELNLSSLELGDSALYFCASSVGGLGQPQHFGDGTRLSIL.

The chain couples TRBV10-2 to TRBJ2-7, with D perhaps TRBD1 (6 bases). The CDR3 extends over 13 amino acids. Germline V gene data show CDR1 as WSHSY and CDR2 as SAAADI. The germline V and J ends were trimmed by 7 bases and 6 bases, with 16 bases remaining between them. CDR3 residues: CASMGQGRFEQYF. DNA of the CDR3: TGCGCCAGCATGGGGCAGGGGAGATTCGAGCAGTACTTC.

This chain uses TRBV7-6 with TRBJ2-3; D is unresolved. This CDR3 comprises 13 residues. Between the trimmed V and J ends, which lost 1 base and 5 bases, there was a span of 7 bases. Germline CDR1 is SGHVS and CDR2 is FNYEAQ. The CDR3 DNA reads as TGTGCCAGCAGCTTAGAGTATCGAGATACGCAGTATTTT. Its protein is CASSLEYRDTQYF.

This rearrangement joins TRBV7-9 to TRBJ2-1, with D perhaps TRBD2 (6 bases). The CDR3 consists of 15 residues. V lost 4 bases and J lost 7, with 17 bases in between. Germline V gene sequence: CDR1 SEHNR, CDR2 FQNEAQ (reference sequence). The CDR3 bases are TGTGCCAGCAGCTCCGGTGGGGCTAGCGTGAATGAGCAGTTCTTC. It encodes CASSSGGASVNEQFF.

The CDR3 nucleotides are TGTGCCACCCAATTCCACGAGCAGTACTTC. Protein product: CATQFHEQYF. J is TRBJ2-7 and V is TRBV6-5; D gene uncertain. The CDR3 sequence is 10 residues long. V was trimmed by 10 bases and J by 5 bases, leaving 9 bases between them. Germline CDR1 and CDR2: MNHEY and SVGAGI.

V usage is TRBV6-5 and J usage is TRBJ2-1; 10 bases are shared with TRBD1. This CDR3 has 15 amino acids. The germline V gene has CDR1 MNHEY and CDR2 SVGAGI. Germline trimming cut 5 bases from V and 7 bases from J; bases unmatched to any gene: 8. Here the CDR3 DNA reads TGTGCCAGCAGTCCCGGGACAGGGGCTGGGAATGAGCAGTTCTTC. It translates to CASSPGTGAGNEQFF.

This clone occurred once. V usage is TRBV5-4 and J usage is TRBJ2-1; TRBD2 is a possible D gene (6 bases). CDR3 size: 12 residues. Germline lookup yields CDR1 SGHNT and CDR2 YYREEE (reference sequence). Deletions cut 4 bases from V and 7 bases from J, with 9 bases between. CDR3 sequence reads: CASSDLANEQFF. The CDR3, as DNA: TGTGCCAGCAGCGATCTAGCGAATGAGCAGTTCTTC. Looking up the rest from reference TRBV5-4 and TRBJ2-1 gives the full variable domain: ETGVTQSPTHLIKTRGQQVTLRCSSQSGHNTVSWYQQALGQGPQFIFQYYREEENGRGNFPPRFSGLQFPNYSSELNVNALELDDSALYLCASSDLANEQFFGPGTRLTVL.

This chain uses TRBV19 with TRBJ2-3; 9 nucleotides align to TRBD1. CDR1 and CDR2 from the germline V gene are LNHDA and SQIVND (reference sequence). Trimming cost V 10 bases and J 1 base; bases outside gene matches: 6. CDR3 size: 14 residues. CDR3 coding DNA: TGTGCCACCCAACAGGGGGCCCGCACAGATACGCAGTATTTT. It codes for CATQQGARTDTQYF.

The chain combines TRBV7-2 with TRBJ2-1; 12 bases fit TRBD2. The germline CDR1 and CDR2 sequences are SGHTA and FQGNSA. The CDR3 runs 16 residues. The trim removed 1 base at V and 9 bases at J, leaving 7 bases unmatched. The CDR3 is CASSLGLAGGPGEQFF. The CDR3 nucleotides read TGTGCCAGCAGCTTAGGCCTAGCGGGAGGGCCGGGTGAGCAGTTCTTC.

This clone has a single count. V and J are TRBV27 and TRBJ2-2; D gene unclear. V lost 5 bases and J lost 5, with 9 bases in between. The CDR3 contains 13 residues. Germline-derived CDR1 and CDR2 are MNHEY and SMNVEV (reference sequence). For the CDR3, the DNA is TGTGCCAGCAGTACGACCCCGACCGGGGAGCTGTTTTTT. Protein: CASSTTPTGELFF.

This clone showed up just a few times. V gene TRBV7-3 combines with J gene TRBJ2-1; D is ambiguous. Trimming left V 6 bases short and J 6 bases short, with 9 bases between. The V gene's germline CDR1 is SGHTA and CDR2 FQGTGA. The CDR3 contains 12 residues. CDR3 in amino acids: CASSFPGNEQFF. The DNA for the CDR3 is TGTGCCAGCAGTTTTCCCGGCAATGAGCAGTTCTTC.

The chain employs TRBV30 and TRBJ2-2; tentative D call: TRBD2 (5 bases). Germline V CDR1 and CDR2: GTSNPN, SVGIG (reference sequence). Between the trimmed V and J ends, which lost 3 bases and 6 bases, there was a span of 5 bases. CDR3 length equals 11 residues. The CDR3 sequence: CAWRRAGELFF. CDR3 DNA sequence: TGTGCCTGGAGGAGGGCCGGGGAGCTGTTTTTT. Full variable domain (rest looked up from reference TRBV30 and TRBJ2-2): SQTIHQWPATLVQPVGSPLSLECTVEGTSNPNLYWYRQAAGRGLQLLFYSVGIGQISSEVPQNLSASRPQDRQFILSSKKLLLSDSGFYLCAWRRAGELFFGEGSRLTVL.

The chain uses TRBV5-8 and TRBJ2-5; perhaps TRBD1 as D (7 bases). Per germline, CDR1 SGHTS and CDR2 YDEGEE. This CDR3 region has 15 residues. V lost 4 bases and J lost 7, with 20 bases in between. CDR3 DNA: TGTGCCAGCAGCCTGGAGGGACAGTGGAAGGGGACCCAGTACTTC. Protein: CASSLEGQWKGTQYF.

The chain combines TRBV27 with TRBJ1-1, with D possibly being TRBD1 (6 bases). The germline V gene encodes CDR1 MNHEY and CDR2 SMNVEV (reference sequence). CDR3 length: 16 amino acids. Trimming shortened V by 4 bases and J by 1 base, and 16 bases separated the two germline ends. CDR3 coding DNA: TGTGCCAGCAGTTCCTCAAGGACAGCATGGAACACTGAAGCTTTCTTT. The encoded protein is CASSSSRTAWNTEAFF.

The chain has TRBV7-9 and TRBJ2-7; maybe TRBD2 (6 bases). The CDR3 has 14 amino acids. In germline, CDR1 is SEHNR, CDR2 FQNEAQ (reference sequence). Trimming removed 5 bases from V and 0 bases from J, with 11 bases in between. The CDR3 is CASSPTGGSYEQYF. In DNA, the CDR3 is TGTGCCAGCAGCCCGACCGGGGGCTCCTACGAGCAGTACTTC.

This chain connects TRBV6-5 to TRBJ1-1, with D hard to call. Trimming pared 0 bases from V and 4 bases from J, leaving 15 bases between. Germline V lookup: CDR1 MNHEY, CDR2 SVGAGI. This CDR3 contains 16 residues. DNA for the CDR3: TGTGCCAGCAGTTACTCGACGTATGGGATGGGCACTGAAGCTTTCTTT. Translated, it gives CASSYSTYGMGTEAFF.

The V call is TRBV29-1, the J call TRBJ2-1; TRBD1 aligns across 8 bases. With V trimmed by 1 base and J by 0 bases, 11 bases remained unmatched. Germline lookup yields CDR1 SQVTM and CDR2 ANQGSEA. This CDR3 spans 18 amino acids. Here the CDR3 DNA reads TGCAGCGTTGAAGGTTCCCAGGGGGCACATAGCTCCTACAATGAGCAGTTCTTC. Its protein product is CSVEGSQGAHSSYNEQFF.